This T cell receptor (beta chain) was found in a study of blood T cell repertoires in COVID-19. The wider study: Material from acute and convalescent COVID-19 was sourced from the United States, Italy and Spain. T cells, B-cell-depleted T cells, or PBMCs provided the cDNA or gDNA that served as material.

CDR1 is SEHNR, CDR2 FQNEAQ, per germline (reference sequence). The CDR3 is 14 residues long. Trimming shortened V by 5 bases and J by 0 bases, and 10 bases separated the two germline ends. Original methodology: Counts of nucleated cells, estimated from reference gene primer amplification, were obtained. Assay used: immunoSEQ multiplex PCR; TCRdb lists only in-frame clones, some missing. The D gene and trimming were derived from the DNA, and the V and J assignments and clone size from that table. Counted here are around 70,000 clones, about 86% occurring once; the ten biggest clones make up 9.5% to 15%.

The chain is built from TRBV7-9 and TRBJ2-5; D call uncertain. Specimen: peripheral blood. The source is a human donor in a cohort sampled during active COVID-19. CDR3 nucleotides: TGTGCCAGCAGCCTTAGACTGGACCAAGAGACCCAGTACTTC. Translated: CASSLRLDQETQYF.